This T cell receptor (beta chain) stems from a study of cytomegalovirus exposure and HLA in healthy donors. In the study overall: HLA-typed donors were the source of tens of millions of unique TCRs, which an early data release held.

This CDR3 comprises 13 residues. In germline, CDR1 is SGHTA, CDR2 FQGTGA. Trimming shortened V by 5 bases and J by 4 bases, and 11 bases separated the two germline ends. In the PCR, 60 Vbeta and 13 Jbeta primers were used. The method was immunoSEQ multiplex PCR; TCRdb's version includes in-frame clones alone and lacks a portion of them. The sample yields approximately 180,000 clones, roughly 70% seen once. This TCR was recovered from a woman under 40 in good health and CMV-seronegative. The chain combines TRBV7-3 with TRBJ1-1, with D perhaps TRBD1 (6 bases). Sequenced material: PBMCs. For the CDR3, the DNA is TGTGCCAGCAGCACACAGGGCGGCACTGAAGCTTTCTTT. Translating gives CASSTQGGTEAFF.